This T cell receptor (beta chain) was sequenced during a study of T cell responses to AZD1222 COVID-19 vaccine (dated by TCRdb to the early 2020s). Study-wide context: TCR sequencing covered over 230 trial participants: roughly 200 given two doses of AZD1222 and 26 given two doses of MenACWY control vaccine. Trial participants were enrolled by age into 18-55, 56-69 and 70-plus year subgroups, with about 150, 28 and 57 TCR-sequenced participants respectively. General conclusions and limits of the study: Most participants were white British and females outnumbered males, and the authors suggested that clonal diversity may have been underestimated. Reportedly, close to half of the unique spike-specific TCRs recognized epitopes lying outside the regions that are mutated in the B.1.351 and B.1.1.7 variants. CD4 TCRs associated with the vaccine covered the entire spike protein, and the dominant responses were in regions 160-218 and 743-854. No day 14 peak-response samples were available, so repertoires were characterized only after the peak T cell response. In the small 56-69-year group, the increase in depth fell short of significance, most likely because of low power. After two AZD1222 doses, both the breadth and the depth of spike-specific TCRs were significantly higher than at day 0 and than in MenACWY recipients. Conclusions about previously exposed vaccinees are limited because only 5 or 6 AZD1222 recipients were SARS-CoV-2 seropositive at baseline.

The CDR3 regions of human TCRbeta chains were analyzed by immunosequencing. The study's processing was this. Repertoire TCRs were checked for matches against a reference library of SARS-CoV-2-specific TCRs that had been generated using the MIRA antigen-specificity platform. Breadth was defined as the fraction of unique TCRs that were SARS-CoV-2-associated, and depth was defined as the fraction of total T cells that were SARS-CoV-2-associated. Using the MIRA data, each spike-specific TCR was assigned both to the spike region to which the TCR was reactive and to a CD4 or CD8 class. Log10-transformed breadth and depth values were compared by one-way ANOVA with Sidak's multiple comparisons tests. In TCRdb, the immuneACCESS table is reduced to in-frame sequences with V and J assigned. These tables do not hold every clone; where another copy was compared, an unresolved V gene accounts for under half, and the others remain unexplained. The V and J calls and clone size come from that table; D and trimming were worked out from the DNA. The sample includes around 120,000 clones, with around 90% observed a single time. The ten top clones hold around 4% of the sample.

About this clone: Its antigen is still unknown. Base-call qualities are not available, and no considerably larger clone is one nucleotide away.

This specimen's time point label, interpreted: about 28 days (+/-7) after the second vaccine dose. Because spike-specific TCR depth and breadth did not differ between the two schedules, AZD1222 recipients who got a second dose at roughly 4 weeks were pooled with those who got a second dose at roughly 12 weeks. Vaccinee samples came from UK trials COV001 and COV002, including a single-blind randomized controlled phase 2/3 trial of AZD1222 (ChAdOx1 nCoV-19) in healthy adults. For TCRbeta chain sequencing, PBMC samples were collected from trial participants at day 0 and at day 28 after the second dose. Between the V and J ends, shortened by 2 bases and 7 bases respectively, the junction contains 15 bases. Inclusive of the bounding cysteine and phenylalanine, the CDR3 is 14 residues long. Here the CDR3 DNA is all that survives: 42 bases in frame from base 1. CDR1 and CDR2 were assigned from the germline V gene (reference sequence) as GTSNPN and SVGIG.

The V and J genes are TRBV30 and TRBJ1-5, with no confidently assigned D gene. The sequence derives from an adult who received the AZD1222 COVID-19 vaccine. Sequencing used peripheral blood, obtained 28 days after the second AZD1222 dose. The sequenced DNA: TGTGCCTGGAGTCCGGTCACGCTCGGGCAGCCCCAGCATTTT. Its protein reads: CAWSPVTLGQPQHF.